Sequencing of this T cell receptor beta chain was carried out in a study of cytomegalovirus exposure and HLA in healthy donors. Findings and caveats of the study: In vitro work confirmed that a few CMV-associated chains recognize CMV antigens. Later examination showed HLA-associated TCR beta chains had greater clonal expansion than equally common others.

The length of the CDR3 is 12 residues. In germline, CDR1 is SGHRS, CDR2 YFSETQ. The ends were cut back, 3 bases at V and 10 bases at J, with 13 bases in the middle. Researchers ran the PCR with 60 Vbeta and 13 Jbeta primers. TCRdb's table, derived via immunoSEQ multiplex PCR, lists solely in-frame clones and lacks some. The sample contains roughly 120,000 clones, roughly four fifths of which appear only once. For this clone: Its target is unknown.

Sequencing input: PBMCs. The chain links TRBV5-1 to TRBJ1-2, with a tentative D call TRBD1 (5 bases). The source of this sequence is a male donor in good health and CMV-seropositive. The CDR3 coding sequence is TGCGCCAGCAGCTGGGGGGACGGCGCCTACACCTTC. Its protein product is CASSWGDGAYTF.